There are a few counts of the clone carrying this T cell receptor (beta chain). Its cognate antigen is unknown. This specimen belongs to a study of T cells after yellow fever vaccination. Study-wide results and limits: Weaker, the secondary response had a peak occurring faster, on day 5 versus 15. The study re-detected most primary-vaccination clones after the booster (roughly 96% CD4, 80% to 90% CD8).

Researchers made TCR cDNA using 5'RACE template switching, and this step added a universal primer site and UMIs. TCRdb fed the 5' RACE reads into MiXCR, producing one record per CDR3 protein. Among approximately 550,000 distinct CDR3 sequences listed, about 19% were seen once. Specimen: PBMCs, collected 15 days after the yellow fever booster vaccination. This receptor was taken from a man aged 25 to 40 who received the YFV17D yellow fever vaccine.

The CDR3 protein is CASMGTSGPYQETQYF. The CDR3 coding sequence is TGCGCCAGCATGGGGACTAGCGGACCGTACCAAGAGACCCAGTACTTC. The chain uses TRBV10-2 and TRBJ2-5; 11 bases align to TRBD2. This CDR3 has 16 amino acids. CDR1 is WSHSY and CDR2 is SAAADI in the germline V gene. The V segment lost 7 bases and the J segment 0 bases; nucleotides outside the gene matches: 7.